This T cell receptor (beta chain) was observed in a study of T-cell reconstitution after alpha-beta-depleted transplantation in children. Study results and limitations: One year post-transplant, T-cell counts and diversity were largely derived from T cells produced anew. In patients about two months after transplant, alpha-beta T cells reportedly arose from several hundred expanded graft clones. Some patients' high day-60 TCRbeta diversity was attributed to recipient cells surviving conditioning.

A remark on this clonotype: Its antigen is currently unknown.

CDR1 is MNHNS, CDR2 SASEGT, per germline. V dropped 5 bases and J dropped 3; count of bases not matched to a gene: 6. This CDR3 comprises 14 residues. For TCRbeta, the library was prepared with unique molecular identifiers. TCRdb processed the PCR reads anew with MiXCR; each CDR3 protein has one entry. The sample lists 250,000 or so distinct CDR3 sequences, under 30% occurring once. The gene calls are TRBV6-1 and TRBJ2-7, with TRBD1 identical over 8 bases. The origin of this receptor is a female patient aged 2-9 years who had a stem cell transplant for congenital amegakaryocytic thrombocytopenia, so the T cells may come from the graft donor. The sequenced sample was PBMCs, mostly from graft donor cells, obtained 360 days after TCRalphabeta/CD19-depleted stem cell transplant. The chain's CDR3 is CASSLTGDRYEQYF. The DNA for the CDR3 is TGTGCCAGCAGTCTGACAGGGGATCGCTACGAGCAGTACTTC.